The subject of this entry is one T cell receptor beta chain. This clonotype was observed a few times. It has no known antigen specificity. Within one base of it there is no much larger clone, and no base qualities were kept. What the treatment or condition label conveys for this sample: live attenuated yellow fever vaccine strain. At every blood-draw timepoint, two biological replicates of bulk PBMCs were collected. PBMCs were isolated from peripheral blood using a standard Ficoll-Paque protocol. TriZol was used to extract RNA from bulk PBMCs, CD4 and CD8 fractions, and dextramer-positive and dextramer-negative fractions. TCR cDNA was synthesized by 5'RACE template switching, through which a universal primer site and unique molecular identifiers were introduced. Priming for cDNA synthesis came from both the TCR alpha and TCR beta constant segments. Library amplification used two PCR steps, and the second PCR step added sample barcodes and sequencing adapters. Libraries were sequenced on Illumina HiSeq 2500 (2x100 bp) or NovaSeq (2x150 bp). As for how the authors treated the data: MIGEC handled demultiplexing of reads and collapsing into UMI consensus sequences, while MiXCR performed V(D)J alignment. Vaccine-responding clonotypes were defined with edgeR using replicate PBMC samples, requiring FDR below 0.01 and a log2 fold change above 5 up to day 15. Each bulk clonotype received a CD4 or CD8 identity based on whether the sequenced CD4 or CD8 repertoire contained that clonotype at higher abundance. TCRdb applied fastp at Q25 and MiXCR to the public reads, then kept only in-frame beta chains. For every CDR3 protein sequence, its rows merge into one entry that carries the most common genes and DNA. The V and J calls follow TCRdb's processing rather than the paper's. The sample table contains 500,000 to 700,000 distinct CDR3 sequences; only one count was recorded for roughly 21% of them. In total, the top ten clones hold approximately 15% of the sample.

This sample is drawn from a study of T cells after yellow fever vaccination (dated by TCRdb to between 2018 and 2021). For the study in its entirety: The SMART-Seq v4 Ultra Low Input RNA kit was used to prepare libraries from fractions with low cell numbers. To follow T-cell clones before and after both primary and booster YFV17D yellow fever vaccination, bulk TCR alpha and beta repertoires underwent longitudinal sequencing. The cohort comprised two healthy male donors, one aged 18 to 30 and one aged 30 to 40 years. Blood samples were taken at several timepoints before and after primary and secondary immunization, and bulk PBMC replicates and cell subsets were isolated.

Overall study outcomes, separate from this receptor: The secondary T-cell response was found to be weaker but faster than the primary response, with a peak reached on day 5 rather than on day 15. Computational filtering was required because FACS-sorted repertoires could contain abundant contaminating clonotypes from the bulk population. Because the study included only a couple of donors, the extent to which the findings can be generalized is limited. A small share of clonotypes was detected in both CD4 and CD8 compartments, with the overlap likely arising from convergent recombination. Most clones expanded after primary vaccination (96% of CD4 and approximately 90% of CD8) were re-detected after the booster, suggesting that broad memory maintenance occurred.

This receptor was taken from a man aged 25-45 years who received the YFV17D yellow fever vaccine. Sequencing used PBMCs, obtained 15 days after the yellow fever booster vaccination.

Read as DNA, the sequence is TGTGCCAGCAGTGAATCCGGACTAGCTTTGGCAGATACGCAGTATTTT. This translates into CASSESGLALADTQYF. The V and J genes are TRBV6-4 and TRBJ2-3; TRBD2 fits 8 bases in the junction. CDR1 and CDR2 (MRHNA, SNTAGT) derive from the germline V gene. The CDR3, from cysteine to phenylalanine, totals 16 residues. Just the 48-base CDR3 DNA is kept, in frame starting at base 1. Trimming leaves V shorter by 3 bases and J shorter by 4 bases, with the junction holding 9 bases beyond the gene matches.